This passage covers 30 T cell receptor beta chains from one sample sequenced in a study of T cells in Graves' hyperthyroidism and ophthalmopathy. Template material for amplifying TCR beta CDR3 regions consisted of RNA transcripts. First-round RT-PCR of the TCR CDR3 relied on the HTBI primer set. Using its own MiXCR run on the multiplex PCR reads, TCRdb lists one record per CDR3 protein. The table includes around 340,000 distinct CDR3 sequences, around a sixth detected once. Material: blood. The receptor source for this set is a woman aged 45-60 years with Graves' hyperthyroidism.

V usage is TRBV27 and J usage is TRBJ2-7; D is perhaps TRBD1 (7 bases). V lost 3 bases and J 3 bases, leaving 15 bases between the germline ends. The germline V gene encodes CDR1 MNHEY and CDR2 SMNVEV (reference sequence). The length of the CDR3 is 15 residues. The CDR3 reads CASSFSGDSFYEQYF. As DNA, the CDR3 is TGTGCCAGCAGTTTCTCGGGGGACAGTTTCTACGAGCAGTACTTC.

Only a few counts were recorded for this clonotype. J is TRBJ2-5 and V is TRBV7-9; no firm D call. V shed 2 bases and J shed 5 bases, with 12 bases lying between them. Germline V gene sequence: CDR1 SEHNR, CDR2 FQNEAQ (reference sequence). This CDR3 contains 14 residues. CDR3 sequence reads: CASSLMGMSETQYF. CDR3 nucleotides: TGTGCCAGCAGCTTAATGGGGATGTCGGAGACCCAGTACTTC. Using reference TRBV7-9 and TRBJ2-5 for the parts outside the CDR3, the full variable domain is DTGVSQNPRHKITKRGQNVTFRCDPISEHNRLYWYRQTLGQGPEFLTYFQNEAQLEKSRLLSDRFSAERPKGSFSTLEIQRTEQGDSAMYLCASSLMGMSETQYFGPGTRLLVL.

The gene calls are TRBV2 and TRBJ2-1; 12 bases are a match to TRBD2. Germline CDR1 reads SNHLY; CDR2 reads FYNNEI. The V segment lost 3 bases and the J segment 9 bases; nucleotides outside the gene matches: 15. The CDR3 has 18 amino acids. The CDR3 DNA is TGTGCCAGCAGTGATTGGCTAGCGGGGGGGCGATTGGGGGGTGAGCAGTTCTTC. It encodes CASSDWLAGGRLGGEQFF.

This clonotype has a count of ten or more. The rearrangement uses TRBV6-2 or TRBV6-3 and TRBJ2-7; D might be TRBD2 (5 bases). In germline, CDR1 is MNHEY, CDR2 SVGEGT. V shed 4 bases and J shed 2 bases, with 9 bases lying between them. This CDR3 contains 13 residues. The CDR3 sequence: CASSWTGAYEQYV. As DNA, the CDR3 is TGTGCCAGCAGTTGGACTGGAGCCTACGAGCAGTACGTC.

This clonotype was seen more than once but under ten times. The V gene is TRBV19, the J gene TRBJ2-1; 9 nucleotides match TRBD2. The CDR3 loop spans 14 amino acids. Germline lookup yields CDR1 LNHDA and CDR2 SQIVND (reference sequence). V lost 3 bases, J lost 10 bases, and 7 bases stayed unmatched. In nucleotides, the CDR3 is TGTGCCAGTAGTATGCGGGAGGGGGCGAGGGAGCAGTTCTTC. Encoded protein: CASSMREGAREQFF.

This clonotype has more than one count but fewer than ten. This rearrangement joins TRBV5-1 to TRBJ2-2; 7 bases align to TRBD1. Germline V gene sequence: CDR1 SGHRS, CDR2 YFSETQ. The trim removed 0 bases at V and 4 bases at J, leaving 3 bases unmatched. The CDR3 totals 15 residues. Written as DNA, the CDR3 is TGCGCCAGCAGCTTGGTAGGGACAGCCACCGGGGAGCTGTTTTTT. It translates to CASSLVGTATGELFF.

The chain has TRBV28 and TRBJ1-2; TRBD1 is a possible D gene (5 bases). V lost 4 bases and J 4 bases, leaving 16 bases between the germline ends. Germline-derived CDR1 and CDR2 are MDHEN and SYDVKM. The CDR3 totals 15 residues. CDR3 sequence: CASSSGDPGLYGYTF. The CDR3 DNA reads TGTGCCAGCAGTTCTGGGGACCCGGGCCTCTATGGCTACACCTTC.

The V call is TRBV18, the J call TRBJ2-2, with D unresolved. Trimming removed 3 bases from V and 0 bases from J, with 11 bases in between. Germline CDR1 KGHSH, CDR2 LQKENI. CDR3 length: 16 amino acids. The CDR3 nucleotides are TGTGCCAGCTCACCGAGGCGGAAACCGAACACCGGGGAGCTGTTTTTT. The encoded protein is CASSPRRKPNTGELFF.

The rearrangement joins TRBV28 to TRBJ1-6, with D unclear. Per germline, CDR1 MDHEN and CDR2 SYDVKM. CDR3 length equals 14 residues. With 5 bases removed from V and 13 bases from J, the gap between germline ends came to 18 bases. CDR3 in amino acids: CASSADGILRPLHF. The CDR3 DNA follows: TGTGCCAGCAGTGCGGACGGGATACTACGGCCCCTCCACTTT.

The J gene is TRBJ2-1, the V gene TRBV24-1, with 10 bases lining up with TRBD2. After removal of 2 bases from V and 9 bases from J, the junction contained 6 bases not matched to a gene. The germline gives CDR1 KGHDR, CDR2 SFDVKD. There are 15 residues in the CDR3. The CDR3 is CATSDSASGSFEQFF. In DNA form, the CDR3 reads TGTGCCACCAGTGATTCTGCTAGCGGGAGTTTTGAGCAGTTCTTC.

The V and J genes are TRBV7-3 and TRBJ2-3; D is tentatively TRBD1 or TRBD2 (6 bases each). CDR1 SGHTA and CDR2 FQGTGA come from the germline V gene. The CDR3 is 14 amino acids. V lost 5 bases, J lost 4 bases, and 13 bases lay in between. In nucleotides, the CDR3 is TGTGCCAGCAGCCGCTCGGGGGCTGCAGATACGCAGTATTTT. Protein: CASSRSGAADTQYF.

This clonotype appeared many times. The chain carries TRBV5-1 and TRBJ2-7, with a weak D call TRBD1 (6 bases). Trimming stripped 0 bases from V and 3 bases from J, with 10 bases between. Per the germline V gene, CDR1 is SGHRS and CDR2 is YFSETQ. This CDR3 comprises 14 residues. CDR3 loop: CASSLGLGGYEQYF. In DNA, the CDR3 is TGCGCCAGCAGCTTGGGCTTAGGGGGCTACGAGCAGTACTTC.

This clonotype came up many times. DNA of the CDR3: TGTGCCAGCGTGGGACAGGGCTACAATGAGCAGTTCTTC. This gives the protein CASVGQGYNEQFF. The V call is TRBV5-6, the J call TRBJ2-1, with 9 bases aligning to TRBD1. Germline V gene lookup returns CDR1 SGHDT and CDR2 YYEEEE. Trimming cost V 7 bases and J 3 bases; bases outside gene matches: 2. The CDR3 loop spans 13 amino acids.

This clonotype appeared a few times. The chain employs TRBV3-1 and TRBJ2-2; 8 bases fit TRBD1. This CDR3 contains 17 residues. The germline V gene has CDR1 LGHDT and CDR2 YNNKEL (reference sequence). V lost 1 base, J lost 1 base, and 5 bases stayed unmatched. The CDR3 DNA sequence: TGTGCCAGCAGCCAAGGGACTGGACAGGGGAACACCGGGGAGCTGTTTTTT. Encoded protein: CASSQGTGQGNTGELFF.

This clonotype was recorded at least ten times. The chain uses TRBV7-9 and TRBJ2-3, with 7 bases fitting TRBD2. The CDR3 runs 14 residues. CDR1 SEHNR and CDR2 FQNEAQ come from the germline V gene (reference sequence). V lost 1 base, J lost 6 bases, and 4 bases stayed unmatched. The CDR3 loop reads CASSLGLAVDTQYF. The CDR3 nucleotides are TGTGCCAGCAGCTTAGGCCTAGCGGTGGATACGCAGTATTTT.

The CDR3 DNA sequence: TGTGCCAGCACCGAGCAGGGGGGTCAGCCCCAGCATTTT. This sequence encodes CASTEQGGQPQHF. The V call is TRBV7-9, the J call TRBJ1-5; TRBD1 aligns across 7 bases. Germline V gene sequence: CDR1 SEHNR, CDR2 FQNEAQ (reference sequence). The junction had 6 bases not matched to a gene; V was cut back by 7 bases and J by 6 bases. This CDR3 region has 13 residues.

This clonotype was detected a few times. The V and J genes are TRBV5-1 and TRBJ2-1, with 9 bases aligning to TRBD1. V trimming: 5 bases; J trimming: 7 bases; junction bases outside the gene matches: 16. Germline CDR1 SGHRS, CDR2 YFSETQ. CDR3 length: 17 amino acids. CDR3 sequence reads: CASSLPLGTGYGNEQFF. CDR3 bases: TGCGCCAGCAGTCTGCCCCTCGGGACAGGGTATGGGAATGAGCAGTTCTTC.

The chain carries TRBV10-3 and TRBJ1-4; D may be TRBD1 (6 bases). There are 13 residues in the CDR3. The V and J ends lost 10 bases and 6 bases respectively, with 15 bases between them. In germline, CDR1 is ENHRY, CDR2 SYGVKD. CDR3 loop: CATRGRVDEKLFF. The CDR3 DNA reads TGTGCCACCAGGGGTAGGGTCGATGAAAAACTGTTTTTT.

This clonotype was detected only a few times. V usage is TRBV7-2 and J usage is TRBJ1-2; D may be TRBD1 (6 bases). The germline gives CDR1 SGHTA, CDR2 FQGNSA. This CDR3 comprises 16 residues. Trimming stripped 2 bases from V and 4 bases from J, with 17 bases between. The CDR3 spells CASSLSGAGGGYGYTF. The CDR3, as DNA: TGTGCCAGCAGCTTATCAGGGGCGGGGGGGGGCTATGGCTACACCTTC.

V is TRBV2 and J is TRBJ2-5; D might be TRBD1 or TRBD2, each matching 6 bases. Germline CDR1 and CDR2: SNHLY and FYNNEI. CDR3 length: 14 amino acids. Trimming removed 7 bases from V and 3 bases from J, with 15 bases in between. CDR3 in amino acids: CASTQGGGKETQYF. In DNA form, the CDR3 reads TGTGCCAGCACCCAAGGGGGAGGCAAAGAGACCCAGTACTTC.

The rearrangement uses TRBV3-1 and TRBJ1-3; 10 nucleotides agree with TRBD1. Germline CDR1 and CDR2: LGHDT and YNNKEL (reference sequence). With V trimmed by 6 bases and J by 2 bases, 7 bases remained unmatched. The length of the CDR3 is 16 residues. In DNA form, the CDR3 reads TGTGCCAGCAGTCCCGACAGGGGGCCGCCTGGAAACACCATATATTTT. This encodes CASSPDRGPPGNTIYF.

The J gene is TRBJ2-3, the V gene TRBV11-1; either TRBD1 or TRBD2 may supply D (5 bases each). Germline CDR1 SGHAT, CDR2 FQDESV (reference sequence). The ends were cut back, 3 bases at V and 2 bases at J, with 12 bases in the middle. This CDR3 spans 15 amino acids. CDR3 nucleotide sequence: TGTGCCAGCAGCTTGACCGGGACCCACACAGATACGCAGTATTTT. It is translated as CASSLTGTHTDTQYF.

The chain joins TRBV11-3 to TRBJ2-1; TRBD1 agrees at 7 bases. CDR1 and CDR2 from the germline V gene are SGHNT and YENEEA. The CDR3 spans 19 residues. V lost 4 bases and J lost 1; bases outside the gene matches: 16. The CDR3 loop reads CASSSPSWTGQVSYNEQFF. The CDR3 region has the DNA TGTGCCAGCAGCTCCCCTTCATGGACAGGACAAGTGTCCTACAATGAGCAGTTCTTC.

The CDR3 here is CASSLRGFTEAFF. CDR3 nucleotides: TGTGCCAGCAGTCTTCGGGGGTTCACTGAAGCTTTCTTT. This chain connects TRBV12-3 or TRBV12-4 to TRBJ1-1, with D possibly matching TRBD1 (5 bases). V was cut by 5 bases and J by 4 bases, with 11 bases left in between. This CDR3 has 13 amino acids.

This clonotype was counted once. The chain links TRBV6-1 to TRBJ2-7; D is ambiguous. Trimming pared 4 bases from V and 5 bases from J, leaving 9 bases between. This CDR3 comprises 12 residues. The germline V gene has CDR1 MNHNS and CDR2 SASEGT. In nucleotides, the CDR3 is TGTGCCAGCAGTGCTCAGGCGCACGAGCAGTACTTC. Its translation is CASSAQAHEQYF.

This clonotype was detected a few times. Just one base apart from a much larger clone, this may be a read error. The CDR3 carries no conserved terminal phenylalanine or tryptophan, so it likely arises from a read error. The chain has TRBV12-3 or TRBV12-4 and TRBJ1-1; D gene uncertain. The CDR3 covers 14 residues. The V and J ends lost 3 bases and 2 bases respectively, with 10 bases between them. The CDR3 DNA reads as TGTGCCAGCAGTTTTAGCACGACCAACACTGAAGCTTTCCTT. This gives the protein CASSFSTTNTEAFL.

This clonotype was counted between two and nine times. The genes are TRBV29-1 and TRBJ2-5, with D perhaps matching TRBD1 or TRBD2 (5 bases each). V was shortened by 7 bases and J by 5 bases, with 20 bases between the two germline ends. The CDR3 runs to 14 residues. Germline lookup yields CDR1 SQVTM and CDR2 ANQGSEA. CDR3 loop: CSEKPSFEGETQYF. In DNA form, the CDR3 reads TGCAGCGAAAAACCCAGTTTCGAGGGGGAGACCCAGTACTTC.

The chain combines TRBV3-1 with TRBJ2-5, with D possibly TRBD1 on 6 matching bases. The V gene lost 0 bases and the J gene lost 5 bases, with 13 bases spanning the gap. Germline assignment: CDR1 LGHDT and CDR2 YNNKEL (reference sequence). The CDR3 has 15 amino acids. The CDR3 spells CASSQEGASGETQYF. The CDR3 DNA sequence: TGTGCCAGCAGCCAAGAGGGGGCTTCCGGGGAGACCCAGTACTTC.

The chain is built from TRBV11-2 and TRBJ1-5, with D unresolved. The CDR3 is 15 residues long. V dropped 0 bases and J dropped 5 bases, with 11 bases sitting between them. Per germline, CDR1 SGHAT and CDR2 FQNNGV. CDR3 loop: CASSLDPVRDQPQHF. The CDR3 bases are TGTGCCAGCAGCTTAGATCCGGTTCGTGATCAGCCCCAGCATTTT.

This clonotype appeared many times. The chain carries TRBV5-1 and TRBJ2-1; 12 nucleotides match TRBD2. Germline CDR1 is SGHRS and CDR2 is YFSETQ. CDR3 size: 14 residues. J gave up 7 bases and V 4 bases, and 3 bases lay outside the gene matches. The CDR3 sequence is CASSLAGGGNEQFF. The CDR3 bases are TGCGCCAGCAGCCTAGCGGGAGGGGGGAATGAGCAGTTCTTC.